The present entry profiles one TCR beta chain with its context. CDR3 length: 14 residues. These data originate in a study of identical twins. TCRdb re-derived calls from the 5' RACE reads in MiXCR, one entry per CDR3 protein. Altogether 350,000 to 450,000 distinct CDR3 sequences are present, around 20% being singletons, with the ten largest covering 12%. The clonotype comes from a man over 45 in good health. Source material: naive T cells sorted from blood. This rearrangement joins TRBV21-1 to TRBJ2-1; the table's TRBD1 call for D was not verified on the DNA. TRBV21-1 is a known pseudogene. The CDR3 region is CASGSGQTYNEQFF. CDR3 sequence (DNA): TGTGCCAGCGGGTCCGGACAGACGTACAATGAGCAGTTCTTC.